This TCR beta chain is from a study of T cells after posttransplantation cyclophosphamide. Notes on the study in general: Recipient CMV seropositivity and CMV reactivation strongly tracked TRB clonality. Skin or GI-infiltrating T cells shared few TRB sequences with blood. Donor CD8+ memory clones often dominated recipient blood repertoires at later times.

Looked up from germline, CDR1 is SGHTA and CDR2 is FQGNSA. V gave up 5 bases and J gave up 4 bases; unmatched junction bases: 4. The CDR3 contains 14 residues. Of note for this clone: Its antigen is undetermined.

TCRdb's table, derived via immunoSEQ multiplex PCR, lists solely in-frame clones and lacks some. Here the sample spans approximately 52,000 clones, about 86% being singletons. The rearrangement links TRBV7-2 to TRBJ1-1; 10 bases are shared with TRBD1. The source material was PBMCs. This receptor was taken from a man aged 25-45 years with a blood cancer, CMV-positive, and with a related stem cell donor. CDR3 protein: CASSEGQGSTEAFF. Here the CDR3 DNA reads TGTGCCAGCAGCGAGGGACAGGGGAGCACTGAAGCTTTCTTT.